The clone carrying this TCR beta chain was seen more than once but under ten times. Its antigen is not known. CDR3 length: 16 residues. Trimming pared 1 base from V and 9 bases from J, leaving 21 bases between. Looked up from germline, CDR1 is MDHEN and CDR2 is SYDVKM. Amplification targeted TCR beta CDR3 regions from RNA transcripts. Initially, a first-round RT-PCR of the TCR CDR3 employed the HTBI primer set. TCRdb independently ran MiXCR on the multiplex PCR reads; one entry per CDR3 protein. The sample records 650,000 to 750,000 distinct CDR3 sequences, 11% to 15% being singletons. The sample belongs to a study of T cells in Graves' hyperthyroidism and ophthalmopathy. Background on the study: Before treatment of any kind, peripheral blood was taken at initial diagnosis. General observations from the study: The model anticipated ophthalmopathy a median about 7.1 months pre-onset. Within blood appeared most thyroid clonotypes that had expanded above 0.001. Stable hyperthyroidism was separated from ophthalmopathy by a model based on 13 V-J features.

This rearrangement joins TRBV28 to TRBJ1-2, with a tentative D call TRBD1 (6 bases). The sample taken for sequencing was blood. The sequence was obtained from a woman aged 18-29 years with Graves' hyperthyroidism. Written as DNA, the CDR3 is TGTGCCAGCAGTTTATACCCGACAGGCGGAAGAGATAGCTACACCTTC. This gives the protein CASSLYPTGGRDSYTF.